These 22 T cell receptor beta chains originate from one sample sequenced in a study of beta chain features in type 1 diabetes. These receptors are not linked to any known antigen. Sequenced material consisted of expressed TCRB transcripts (all of the isolated RNA was reverse transcribed). Libraries were prepared by immunoSEQ multiplex PCR; TCRdb keeps only in-frame clonotypes and omits some of them. The table has 600,000 to 700,000 clones, around 11% seen once. Regarding the study as a whole: Patients with Type 1 diabetes showed moderately but significantly shorter TCRB CDR3s in all four CD4+ subsets.

The sample consisted of naive CD4+ T cells from blood. These TCRs come from a man aged 25-45 years with type 1 diabetes.

This clone has more than one count but fewer than ten. This chain connects TRBV15 to TRBJ2-3, with D possibly being TRBD2 (5 bases). V was trimmed by 0 bases and J by 4 bases, leaving 8 bases between them. This CDR3 is 14 amino acids long. Germline CDR1 is LNHNV and CDR2 is YYDKDF (reference sequence). The DNA for the CDR3 is TGTGCCACCAGCAGAGATAGAGGGTCAGATACGCAGTATTTT. It specifies CATSRDRGSDTQYF.

The chain uses TRBV18 and TRBJ2-1; D ambiguous. V was clipped by 0 bases and J by 8 bases, with 17 bases between them. CDR1 is KGHSH and CDR2 is LQKENI in the germline V gene. The CDR3 totals 16 residues. The CDR3 loop is CASSPPSHSTADEQFF. CDR3 DNA sequence: TGTGCCAGCTCACCACCGAGCCACTCCACGGCCGATGAGCAGTTCTTC.

The chain couples TRBV4-3 to TRBJ1-2, with 9 bases lining up with TRBD1. With V trimmed by 0 bases and J by 0 bases, 5 bases remained unmatched. Germline V gives CDR1 LGHNA, CDR2 YSLEER. The CDR3 totals 17 residues. The CDR3 protein is CASSQERTGDTNYGYTF. The CDR3 DNA follows: TGCGCCAGCAGCCAAGAGCGGACAGGGGACACTAACTATGGCTACACCTTC.

This clone showed up just a few times. The V gene is TRBV30, the J gene TRBJ1-2; no definite D call. Germline CDR1 GTSNPN, CDR2 SVGIG (reference sequence). The CDR3 covers 13 residues. The V end was cut by 0 bases, the J end by 4 bases, with 9 bases between. The CDR3 DNA reads as TGTGCCTGGAGTGTAGTGATGGGCTATGGCTACACCTTC. The encoded protein is CAWSVVMGYGYTF.

The V gene is TRBV19, the J gene TRBJ2-6; 7 bases agree with TRBD1. Trimming at V came to 5 bases and at J to 6 bases, leaving 13 bases not matched to a gene. The CDR3 has 17 residues. Germline CDR1 LNHDA, CDR2 SQIVND (reference sequence). CDR3 coding DNA: TGTGCCAGTAGTTGGACAGGACCCCTCCGGGAGGCCAACGTCCTGACTTTC. This sequence encodes CASSWTGPLREANVLTF.

This clone was seen a few times. This chain uses TRBV6-1 with TRBJ1-1; 10 nucleotides match TRBD1. With 5 bases clipped from V and 5 bases from J, the junction kept 5 bases outside the gene matches. This CDR3 has 14 amino acids. The germline V gene encodes CDR1 MNHNS and CDR2 SASEGT. CDR3 in amino acids: CASSSTGGRTEAFF. Written as DNA, the CDR3 is TGTGCCAGCAGTTCGACAGGGGGCCGGACTGAAGCTTTCTTT.

The chain joins TRBV18 to TRBJ1-4; 9 bases agree with TRBD1. Germline loops: CDR1 KGHSH, CDR2 LQKENI. The CDR3 has 14 amino acids. V lost 4 bases and J lost 6; bases outside the gene matches: 3. CDR3 residues: CASSLRDRDEKLFF. The CDR3 DNA is TGTGCCAGCTCACTCCGGGACAGGGATGAAAAACTGTTTTTT.

This clone was detected a few times. V and J are TRBV27 and TRBJ1-2, with D tentatively TRBD1 (5 bases). The CDR3 runs to 14 residues. The ends were cut back, 5 bases at V and 4 bases at J, with 14 bases in the middle. Germline lookup yields CDR1 MNHEY and CDR2 SMNVEV (reference sequence). As DNA, the CDR3 is TGTGCCAGCAGTCCGGGACGGACGGCCTATGGCTACACCTTC. Its translation is CASSPGRTAYGYTF.

This chain connects TRBV6-5 to TRBJ1-6; D ambiguous. The germline V and J ends were trimmed by 0 bases and 10 bases, with 16 bases remaining between them. The CDR3 is made up of 16 amino acids. CDR1 and CDR2 (germline): MNHEY, SVGAGI. The CDR3 region has the DNA TGTGCCAGCAGTTACTCGGGCGACGGGGTAGGGTCACCCCTCCACTTT. Its translation is CASSYSGDGVGSPLHF.

The V call is TRBV18, the J call TRBJ2-7; D remains unclear. The CDR3 sequence is 15 residues long. CDR1 and CDR2 from the germline V gene are KGHSH and LQKENI. The V gene lost 3 bases and the J gene lost 0 bases, with 12 bases spanning the gap. As DNA, the CDR3 is TGTGCCAGCTCACCGAACGGGCGGAGCTCCTACGAGCAGTACTTC. Translated, it gives CASSPNGRSSYEQYF.

This clone came up a few times. A read error may produce the germline difference seen at one junction end. The V and J genes are TRBV7-9 and TRBJ2-3; D is ambiguous. This CDR3 contains 8 residues. Germline V gene lookup returns CDR1 SEHNR and CDR2 FQNEAQ (reference sequence). The CDR3 protein is CAADAQYF. The CDR3 DNA is TGTGCCGCAGATGCGCAGTATTTT.

This clone showed up just a few times. The rearrangement links TRBV6-5 to TRBJ2-7, with D perhaps TRBD1 (6 bases). Trimming shortened V by 2 bases and J by 0 bases, and 11 bases separated the two germline ends. Germline V gives CDR1 MNHEY, CDR2 SVGAGI. This CDR3 is 15 amino acids long. In nucleotides, the CDR3 is TGTGCCAGCAGTTACCGGACAGTCGGCTCCTACGAGCAGTACTTC. Protein product: CASSYRTVGSYEQYF.

This clone was detected only a few times. The chain is built from TRBV4-2 and TRBJ2-7; perhaps D is TRBD1 or TRBD2 (6 bases each). The CDR3 runs 15 residues. CDR1 LGHNA and CDR2 YNFKEQ come from the germline V gene. Trimming removed 0 bases from V and 7 bases from J, with 16 bases in between. CDR3 bases: TGTGCCAGCAGCCAAGAAGGGGGGACGTGGAGGGAGCAGTACTTC. Its protein product is CASSQEGGTWREQYF.

This clone was seen only a few times. The genes are TRBV19 and TRBJ1-4; D is ambiguous. V gave up 6 bases and J gave up 1 base, with 9 bases separating them. CDR3 length: 14 residues. Germline V gives CDR1 LNHDA, CDR2 SQIVND (reference sequence). Written as DNA, the CDR3 is TGTGCCAGTAGAAAAAGGGAAACTAATGAAAAACTGTTTTTT. This sequence encodes CASRKRETNEKLFF.

Remarks on this clone: The same CDR3 arises from other DNA sequences in this sample as well. The V and J genes are TRBV5-4 and TRBJ2-7; the D is unclear. The CDR3 runs to 11 residues. V lost 3 bases and J lost 3, with 4 bases in between. The germline V gene encodes CDR1 SGHNT and CDR2 YYREEE (reference sequence). This CDR3 reads CASSSNYEQYF. The CDR3, as DNA: TGTGCCAGCAGCTCCAACTACGAGCAGTACTTC.

The CDR3 protein is CASSQQGGTEAFF. The CDR3 nucleotides are TGTGCCAGCAGCCAGCAGGGGGGCACTGAAGCTTTCTTT. The genes are TRBV7-3 and TRBJ1-1; TRBD1 matches at 7 bases. The V gene end was trimmed by 5 bases and the J gene end by 4 bases; junction bases not matched to a gene: 4. Germline CDR1 SGHTA, CDR2 FQGTGA. CDR3 length: 13 residues.

The rearrangement uses TRBV6-5 and TRBJ1-1; D gene unclear. There are 12 residues in the CDR3. Trimming cost V 7 bases and J 0 bases, with 6 bases left between them. Germline V gene sequence: CDR1 MNHEY, CDR2 SVGAGI. The CDR3: CASISLNTEAFF. The CDR3 nucleotides read TGTGCCAGCATTTCTCTGAACACTGAAGCTTTCTTT.

In this sample, this clone turned up a few times. Other nucleotide sequences in the sample specify the same CDR3. The V gene is TRBV28, the J gene TRBJ1-2, with D possibly matching TRBD1 (5 bases). This CDR3 region has 14 residues. Germline CDR1 is MDHEN and CDR2 is SYDVKM. V lost 4 bases and J 3 bases, leaving 12 bases between the germline ends. CDR3 region: CASSSGQGDYGYTF. CDR3 sequence (DNA): TGTGCCAGCAGTTCAGGCCAGGGAGACTATGGCTACACCTTC.

This clone was picked up a small number of times. CDR3 DNA: TGTGCCAGCAGCCAAGATTGGGAGGGAGGCTATGGCTACACCTTC. Translated, it gives CASSQDWEGGYGYTF. The rearrangement uses TRBV4-2 and TRBJ1-2; D not certain. V lost 0 bases, J lost 4 bases, and 12 bases lay in between. Germline V lookup: CDR1 LGHNA, CDR2 YNFKEQ. This CDR3 contains 15 residues.

The CDR3 DNA reads as TGTGCCAGCAGCTTAGTGGGGGGAGTTGGGACCGTGAACACTGAAGCTTTCTTT. The encoded protein is CASSLVGGVGTVNTEAFF. This rearrangement joins TRBV7-2 to TRBJ1-1, with D perhaps matching TRBD1 (5 bases). The CDR3 is 18 amino acids. V was cut by 1 base and J by 0 bases, with 18 bases left in between. CDR1 and CDR2 (germline): SGHTA, FQGNSA.

V is TRBV10-3 and J is TRBJ1-3; D call uncertain. This CDR3 contains 13 residues. V lost 10 bases and J lost 14, with 24 bases in between. The germline gives CDR1 ENHRY, CDR2 SYGVKD. CDR3 in DNA: TGTGCCACCGGAGCTGGGGAGATGGGCACTTTATATTTT. This gives the protein CATGAGEMGTLYF.

This clone was observed a few times. This rearrangement joins TRBV28 to TRBJ2-6; D unclear. CDR3 length: 15 residues. V lost 1 base, J lost 0 bases, and 4 bases lay in between. Germline CDR1 reads MDHEN; CDR2 reads SYDVKM. The CDR3 coding sequence is TGTGCCAGCAGTTTATCGTCCTCTGGGGCCAACGTCCTGACTTTC. Residues: CASSLSSSGANVLTF. Full variable domain (rest looked up from reference TRBV28 and TRBJ2-6): DVKVTQSSRYLVKRTGEKVFLECVQDMDHENMFWYRQDPGLGLRLIYFSYDVKMKEKGDIPEGYSVSREKKERFSLILESASTNQTSMYLCASSLSSSGANVLTFGAGSRLTVL.